Listed below are T cell receptor beta chains from one sample, sequenced in a study of neoadjuvant nivolumab and ipilimumab in lung cancer. The repertoire was sequenced with immunoSEQ multiplex PCR; TCRdb's copy has only in-frame clones and lacks some. The table shows about 26,000 clones, with 82% occurring only once. The specimen was tumor tissue, collected after neoadjuvant nivolumab, alone or with ipilimumab, at or shortly before surgery. Receptors were obtained from an adult with non-small cell lung cancer. Each CDR3 is given with its conserved first and last residue. The order of the fields is V gene, D gene, clone size, J gene, CDR3 protein, CDR3 DNA. The D gene is left open where the match is weak. The size entry is marked missing in some rows and otherwise reads once, few, many or a size class.

TRBV7-2,NA,once,TRBJ1-1,CASSTYLDTEAFF,TGTGCCAGCAGCACGTATCTGGACACTGAAGCTTTCTTT
TRBV5-1,NA,NA,TRBJ1-1,CASSTQNTEAFF,TGCGCCAGCAGCACGCAGAACACTGAAGCTTTCTTT
TRBV5-1,TRBD1,NA,TRBJ2-7,CASSRDRDEQYF,TGCGCCAGTTCCCGGGACAGGGATGAGCAGTACTTC
TRBV18,TRBD1,NA,TRBJ2-7,CASSPTASGGGYEQYF,TGTGCCAGCTCACCGACCGCTTCAGGGGGCGGGTACGAGCAGTACTTC
TRBV11-3,NA,NA,TRBJ2-3,CASSFDSLGTDTQYF,TGTGCCAGCAGCTTTGACAGCCTCGGCACAGATACGCAGTATTTT
TRBV5-1,NA,NA,TRBJ1-5,CASSAAGGGNQPQHF,TGCGCCAGCAGCGCCGCCGGTGGGGGCAATCAGCCCCAGCATTTT
TRBV6-6,TRBD1,NA,TRBJ1-1,CASNPSQGVDTEAFF,TGTGCCAGCAACCCGTCGCAGGGGGTTGACACTGAAGCTTTCTTT
TRBV11-2,NA,NA,TRBJ2-4,CASTTSGNIQYF,TGTGCCAGCACCACATCTGGAAACATTCAGTACTTC
TRBV5-1,NA,NA,TRBJ1-1,CASSGGMNTEAFF,TGCGCCAGCAGCGGCGGGATGAACACTGAAGCTTTCTTT
TRBV6-5,NA,NA,TRBJ2-1,CASSSFQGIKQFF,TGTGCCAGCAGTTCCTTCCAGGGCATTAAGCAGTTCTTC
TRBV6-1,NA,NA,TRBJ1-2,CASSGHLNYGYTF,TGTGCCAGCAGTGGCCATCTTAACTATGGCTACACCTTC
TRBV5-1,TRBD2,NA,TRBJ2-7,CASSPLAVPSYEQYF,TGCGCCAGCAGCCCCCTAGCGGTCCCCTCCTACGAGCAGTACTTC
TRBV5-6,TRBD2,NA,TRBJ2-5,CASSPGASGFQETQYF,TGTGCCAGCAGCCCAGGGGCTAGCGGGTTCCAAGAGACCCAGTACTTC
TRBV11-1,NA,NA,TRBJ2-3,CASSPYLDTQYF,TGTGCCAGCAGCCCCTATCTGGATACGCAGTATTTT
TRBV5-6,NA,NA,TRBJ1-1,CASSLDRVMSFF,TGTGCCAGCAGCTTGGACAGGGTGATGTCTTTCTTT
TRBV13,NA,NA,TRBJ1-3,CASSEGSGNTIYF,TGTGCCAGCAGCGAGGGCTCTGGAAACACCATATATTTT
TRBV5-1,TRBD2,NA,TRBJ2-7,CASSFIPSGRDEQYF,TGCGCCAGCAGCTTCATTCCTAGCGGGAGAGACGAGCAGTACTTC
TRBV11-3,NA,once,TRBJ1-1,CASSLGPTGSDTEAFF,TGTGCCAGCAGCTTAGGCCCAACAGGGTCCGACACTGAAGCTTTCTTT
TRBV11-3,NA,NA,TRBJ2-7,CASSLVLAGVPEQYF,TGTGCCAGCAGCTTAGTTCTAGCTGGAGTCCCCGAGCAGTACTTC
TRBV14,TRBD2,NA,TRBJ2-1,CASSLAGGPYEQFF,TGTGCCAGCAGCCTAGCGGGAGGGCCGTATGAGCAGTTCTTC
TRBV18,TRBD1,NA,TRBJ1-3,CASSLTGGVGNTIYF,TGTGCCAGCTCGTTGACAGGGGGCGTTGGAAACACCATATATTTT
TRBV6-1,NA,NA,TRBJ1-5,CASRRDPNQPQHF,TGTGCCAGCAGGAGGGATCCAAATCAGCCCCAGCATTTT
TRBV13,NA,NA,TRBJ1-1,CASSLSGGDTEAFF,TGTGCCAGCAGCTTAAGCGGCGGGGACACTGAAGCTTTCTTT
TRBV5-4,TRBD2,few,TRBJ2-3,CASRTGASGHTDTQYF,TGTGCCAGCAGGACCGGGGCTAGCGGGCACACAGATACGCAGTATTTT
TRBV10-3,TRBD1,NA,TRBJ1-1,CAISESTGSMNTEAFF,TGTGCCATCAGTGAATCGACAGGGTCGATGAACACTGAAGCTTTCTTT
TRBV13,NA,NA,TRBJ2-3,CASSLEGLRADTQYF,TGTGCCAGCAGCTTAGAGGGGCTGAGGGCCGATACGCAGTATTTT
TRBV5-1,NA,NA,TRBJ2-1,CASSRDSNNEQFF,TGCGCCAGCAGTCGGGACTCAAACAATGAGCAGTTCTTC
TRBV2,TRBD1,NA,TRBJ1-5,CASSPPDRNQPQHF,TGTGCCAGCAGCCCCCCGGACAGGAATCAGCCCCAGCATTTT
TRBV2,NA,NA,TRBJ1-2,CASSEGFSGTNYGYTF,TGTGCCAGCAGTGAAGGCTTTAGTGGAACTAACTATGGCTACACCTTC
TRBV19,NA,NA,TRBJ1-1,CASIYRAEAFF,TGTGCCAGTATCTATCGAGCTGAAGCTTTCTTT
TRBV19,TRBD1,NA,TRBJ2-3,CASRRGGQGSTDTQYF,TGTGCCAGTAGAAGGGGAGGACAGGGTAGCACAGATACGCAGTATTTT
TRBV11-2,NA,NA,TRBJ2-1,CASNPRVNNEQFF,TGTGCCAGCAACCCACGGGTAAACAATGAGCAGTTCTTC